This entry lists 32 T cell receptor beta chains sequenced from one sample in a study of OX40 agonist ivuxolimab in advanced cancers. Sequenced by immunoSEQ multiplex PCR; TCRdb stores in-frame clones only, minus some. This table has roughly 30,000 clones, over 90% appearing once. The sample in question was CD4+ or CD8+ T cells sorted from blood, obtained in a trial of the OX40 agonist ivuxolimab. The receptors shown here come from an adult with an advanced solid tumor such as melanoma, head and neck, liver or kidney cancer.

V gene TRBV28 combines with J gene TRBJ1-3; TRBD1 matches at 7 bases. CDR1 and CDR2 (germline): MDHEN, SYDVKM. This CDR3 region has 15 residues. The junction had 4 bases not matched to a gene; V was cut back by 5 bases and J by 0 bases. CDR3 DNA sequence: TGTGCCAGCAGTCCTTCAGGGGGCTCTGGAAACACCATATATTTT. It yields the protein CASSPSGGSGNTIYF.

The chain is built from TRBV27 and TRBJ2-2; TRBD2 aligns across 7 bases. This CDR3 spans 14 amino acids. Germline values: CDR1 MNHEY, CDR2 SMNVEV (reference sequence). Here the CDR3 reads CSSGRGEGGGELFF. In DNA, the CDR3 is TGTTCCTCCGGCCGGGGGGAGGGCGGCGGGGAGCTGTTTTTT.

This rearrangement joins TRBV10-2 to TRBJ2-5, with TRBD2 as a possible D gene (6 bases). The CDR3 covers 12 residues. From germline, CDR1 is WSHSY and CDR2 SAAADI. V lost 10 bases and J 8 bases, leaving 17 bases between the germline ends. The CDR3: CAIGDGAGTQYF. CDR3 nucleotide sequence: TGCGCCATCGGGGACGGCGCGGGAACCCAGTACTTC.

V usage is TRBV18 and J usage is TRBJ2-1; 7 bases fit TRBD1. This CDR3 has 18 residues. Germline-derived CDR1 and CDR2 are KGHSH and LQKENI. V lost 6 bases to trimming and J lost 7 bases; unmatched junction nucleotides: 21. The CDR3 coding sequence is TGTGCCAGCTCCGAAGGGACAGAAAGTGTAGTCGCGAGAAATGAGCAGTTCTTC. Translated: CASSEGTESVVARNEQFF.

The V call is TRBV9, the J call TRBJ2-2; weak D call: TRBD1 (5 bases). This CDR3 has 15 amino acids. Trimming shortened V by 6 bases and J by 0 bases, and 12 bases separated the two germline ends. Germline loops: CDR1 SGDLS, CDR2 YYNGEE. Here the CDR3 reads CASTRDSSNTGELFF. In nucleotides, the CDR3 is TGTGCCAGCACCCGAGACAGTTCGAACACCGGGGAGCTGTTTTTT.

This clone occurred a few times. Here the CDR3 DNA reads TGCGCCAGCAGCGCCCGGGACTTAAGGGGAACTAATGAAAAACTGTTTTTT. Its translation: CASSARDLRGTNEKLFF. This chain connects TRBV5-1 to TRBJ1-4; maybe TRBD1 (5 bases). This CDR3 region has 17 residues. The V gene's germline CDR1 is SGHRS and CDR2 YFSETQ. The V and J ends lost 4 bases and 1 base respectively, with 17 bases between them.

The V call is TRBV4-2, the J call TRBJ2-2, with D perhaps given as TRBD1 or TRBD2 (5 bases each). V was pared by 0 bases and J by 5 bases, with 10 bases between. Looked up from germline, CDR1 is LGHNA and CDR2 is YNFKEQ. The CDR3 runs to 15 residues. CDR3 region: CASSQDRGLTGELFF. Here the CDR3 DNA reads TGTGCCAGCAGCCAAGATCGGGGCCTAACCGGGGAGCTGTTTTTT.

The V call is TRBV11-1, the J call TRBJ1-1; 7 bases match TRBD1. V was clipped by 2 bases and J by 2 bases; unmatched bases: 2. CDR3 length: 14 amino acids. Looked up from germline, CDR1 is SGHAT and CDR2 is FQDESV (reference sequence). CDR3 protein: CASSLTGANTEAFF. The CDR3 bases are TGTGCCAGCAGCTTAACAGGGGCTAACACTGAAGCTTTCTTT. Together with reference TRBV11-1 and TRBJ1-1, the CDR3 gives the full variable domain: EAEVAQSPRYKITEKSQAVAFWCDPISGHATLYWYRQILGQGPELLVQFQDESVVDDSQLPKDRFSAERLKGVDSTLKIQPAELGDSAMYLCASSLTGANTEAFFGQGTRLTVV.

The sample holds a few counts of this clone. The V call is TRBV13, the J call TRBJ1-1; 7 nucleotides agree with TRBD1. The CDR3 is 16 amino acids. Germline CDR1 reads PRHDT; CDR2 reads FYEKMQ (reference sequence). V lost 0 bases to trimming and J lost 4 bases; unmatched junction nucleotides: 8. CDR3 DNA sequence: TGTGCCAGCAGCTTAGGCAGAGCCAGGGGGGGCACTGAAGCTTTCTTT. Its protein product is CASSLGRARGGTEAFF. Drawing the rest from reference TRBV13 and TRBJ1-1, the complete variable domain is AAGVIQSPRHLIKEKRETATLKCYPIPRHDTVYWYQQGPGQDPQFLISFYEKMQSDKGSIPDRFSAQQFSDYHSELNMSSLELGDSALYFCASSLGRARGGTEAFFGQGTRLTVV.

The J gene is TRBJ2-7, the V gene TRBV5-8; a possible D gene is TRBD1 (5 bases). Germline V gene sequence: CDR1 SGHTS, CDR2 YDEGEE. CDR3 length equals 13 residues. V lost 4 bases, J lost 5 bases, and 13 bases lay in between. CDR3 in amino acids: CASSIGVPNEQYF. CDR3 nucleotide sequence: TGTGCCAGCAGCATAGGGGTTCCCAACGAGCAGTACTTC. Together with reference TRBV5-8 and TRBJ2-7, the CDR3 gives the full variable domain: EAGVTQSPTHLIKTRGQQATLRCSPISGHTSVYWYQQALGLGLQFLLWYDEGEERNRGNFPPRFSGRQFPNYSSELNVNALELEDSALYLCASSIGVPNEQYFGPGTRLTVT.

This chain links TRBV7-8 with TRBJ2-2, with D perhaps TRBD2 (6 bases). V was pared by 6 bases and J by 1 base, with 15 bases between. The CDR3 runs 16 residues. Germline CDR1 SGHVS, CDR2 FQNEAQ. The CDR3 here is CASSPLAGQNTGELFF. As DNA, the CDR3 is TGTGCCAGCAGTCCACTGGCGGGGCAGAACACCGGGGAGCTGTTTTTT. The full variable domain, with the rest looked up from reference TRBV7-8 and TRBJ2-2, is GAGVSQSPRYKVAKRGQDVALRCDPISGHVSLFWYQQALGQGPEFLTYFQNEAQLDKSGLPSDRFFAERPEGSVSTLKIQRTQQEDSAVYLCASSPLAGQNTGELFFGEGSRLTVL.

V and J are TRBV6-5 and TRBJ2-7; D is perhaps TRBD2 (6 bases). CDR3 size: 15 residues. Trimming shortened V by 2 bases and J by 4 bases, and 15 bases separated the two germline ends. Germline V lookup: CDR1 MNHEY, CDR2 SVGAGI. The CDR3 reads CASSYGGTESYEQYF. In DNA, the CDR3 is TGTGCCAGCAGTTACGGGGGGACTGAAAGTTACGAGCAGTACTTC.

This clone came up once. This chain connects TRBV28 to TRBJ2-7, with D possibly being TRBD2 (5 bases). Germline V gene lookup returns CDR1 MDHEN and CDR2 SYDVKM. V was trimmed by 1 base and J by 0 bases, leaving 10 bases between them. This CDR3 spans 15 amino acids. As DNA, the CDR3 is TGTGCCAGCAGTTTATCGGGGATGAGCTCCTACGAGCAGTACTTC. Translated: CASSLSGMSSYEQYF.

The V gene is TRBV28, the J gene TRBJ2-7; the D gene is possibly TRBD1 (5 bases). Germline V CDR1 and CDR2: MDHEN, SYDVKM. The V gene lost 2 bases and the J gene lost 1 base, with 12 bases spanning the gap. This CDR3 region has 15 residues. CDR3 loop: CASSLRGRRSYEQYF. DNA of the CDR3: TGTGCCAGCAGTTTAAGGGGTCGGAGATCCTACGAGCAGTACTTC.

CDR3 residues: CASSWTTGGQETQYF. CDR3 DNA sequence: TGTGCCAGCAGTTGGACGACAGGGGGACAAGAGACCCAGTACTTC. This chain links TRBV27 with TRBJ2-5; TRBD1 matches at 9 bases. V gave up 4 bases and J gave up 2 bases; unmatched junction bases: 5. Germline CDR1 reads MNHEY; CDR2 reads SMNVEV (reference sequence). The CDR3 loop spans 15 amino acids.

The chain joins TRBV5-4 to TRBJ1-1; 8 bases fit TRBD1. CDR1 and CDR2 (germline): SGHNT, YYREEE (reference sequence). J was trimmed by 1 base and V by 1 base; bases with no gene match: 3. The CDR3 spans 15 residues. CDR3 nucleotides: TGTGCCAGCAGCTTGCGAGGGACAGGGAACACTGAAGCTTTCTTT. As protein: CASSLRGTGNTEAFF.

The V and J genes are TRBV10-3 and TRBJ1-2; D ambiguous. The CDR3 length is 14 residues. Germline values: CDR1 ENHRY, CDR2 SYGVKD. V dropped 0 bases and J dropped 8 bases, with 13 bases sitting between them. CDR3 amino acids: CAISESLTFNGYTF. The CDR3 DNA sequence: TGTGCCATCAGTGAGTCGTTGACATTTAACGGCTACACCTTC.

The chain has TRBV5-1 and TRBJ1-6, with D uncertain. Trimming stripped 4 bases from V and 6 bases from J, with 8 bases between. Germline lookup yields CDR1 SGHRS and CDR2 YFSETQ. This CDR3 region has 13 residues. The CDR3 protein is CASSPTTNSPLHF. DNA for the CDR3: TGCGCCAGCAGCCCGACTACTAATTCACCCCTCCACTTT.

The chain is built from TRBV4-3 and TRBJ2-7; 11 bases are shared with TRBD2. Germline V gene lookup returns CDR1 LGHNA and CDR2 YSLEER. This CDR3 contains 15 residues. The ends lost 3 bases at V and 3 bases at J; junction bases unmatched: 4. As DNA, the CDR3 is TGCGCCAGCAGCCATTTAGGGACTAGCGGCTACGAGCAGTACTTC. This gives the protein CASSHLGTSGYEQYF.

The chain is built from TRBV28 and TRBJ2-1; TRBD2 might be the D (6 bases). Trimming stripped 2 bases from V and 10 bases from J, with 30 bases between. This CDR3 spans 19 amino acids. Germline CDR1 is MDHEN and CDR2 is SYDVKM. The CDR3 region has the DNA TGTGCCAGCAGTTTAATGTTGCGGGTGGAGGGGACTTATCCGGGGGAGCAGTTCTTC. The encoded protein is CASSLMLRVEGTYPGEQFF.

This clone was counted a single time. V is TRBV27 and J is TRBJ1-5; D gene ambiguous. The germline CDR1 and CDR2 sequences are MNHEY and SMNVEV (reference sequence). The V gene lost 5 bases and the J gene lost 3 bases, with 20 bases spanning the gap. The CDR3 contains 17 residues. The CDR3: CASSPLAWEVNNQPQHF. The CDR3 coding sequence is TGTGCCAGCAGTCCGCTTGCTTGGGAGGTTAACAATCAGCCCCAGCATTTT.

V is TRBV30 and J is TRBJ2-3; TRBD2 agrees at 11 bases. V trimming: 5 bases; J trimming: 8 bases; junction bases outside the gene matches: 3. Germline values: CDR1 GTSNPN, CDR2 SVGIG (reference sequence). The CDR3 runs 12 residues. CDR3 nucleotides: TGTGCCTGGGGGACTAGCGGACCTACGCAGTATTTT. Its translation is CAWGTSGPTQYF.

The J gene is TRBJ2-1, the V gene TRBV4-1; no clear D gene. The germline gives CDR1 MGHRA, CDR2 YSYEKL. The CDR3 loop spans 18 amino acids. The V gene lost 1 base and the J gene lost 0 bases, with 16 bases spanning the gap. The CDR3 DNA reads as TGCGCCAGCAGCCAAGGGGCTAGTCACTCCTCCTCCTACAATGAGCAGTTCTTC. This codes for CASSQGASHSSSYNEQFF.

V usage is TRBV5-5 and J usage is TRBJ1-1, with a tentative D call TRBD1 (5 bases). The germline V gene encodes CDR1 SGHKS and CDR2 YYEKEE (reference sequence). The CDR3 is 15 amino acids. V was clipped by 2 bases and J by 5 bases, with 16 bases between them. The DNA of the CDR3 is TGTGCCAGCAGCTTTGGTACAGGCGCGGGGACTGAAGCTTTCTTT. It encodes CASSFGTGAGTEAFF.

The V and J genes are TRBV28 and TRBJ1-5; 8 bases agree with TRBD1. CDR1 and CDR2 (germline): MDHEN, SYDVKM. The trim removed 3 bases at V and 2 bases at J, leaving 9 bases unmatched. The CDR3 runs 17 residues. CDR3 in amino acids: CASSFGQGGLGNQPQHF. The CDR3 bases are TGTGCCAGCAGTTTCGGACAGGGAGGATTGGGCAATCAGCCCCAGCATTTT. The full variable domain, completed using reference TRBV28 and TRBJ1-5, is DVKVTQSSRYLVKRTGEKVFLECVQDMDHENMFWYRQDPGLGLRLIYFSYDVKMKEKGDIPEGYSVSREKKERFSLILESASTNQTSMYLCASSFGQGGLGNQPQHFGDGTRLSIL.

V and J are TRBV9 and TRBJ2-3; tentative D call: TRBD2 (8 bases). The germline CDR1 and CDR2 sequences are SGDLS and YYNGEE. The V gene lost 2 bases and the J gene lost 6 bases, with 19 bases spanning the gap. The CDR3 is 16 residues long. CDR3: CASSVGQTGTRDTQYF. The CDR3 DNA follows: TGTGCCAGCAGCGTGGGACAGACTGGGACTAGGGATACGCAGTATTTT.

This clone turned up a few times. J is TRBJ1-5 and V is TRBV7-8, with TRBD1 identical over 9 bases. Germline CDR1 reads SGHVS; CDR2 reads FQNEAQ. There are 16 residues in the CDR3. The V segment lost 5 bases and the J segment 2 bases; nucleotides outside the gene matches: 7. The CDR3 reads CASSPQGAGGNQPQHF. CDR3 DNA: TGTGCCAGCAGCCCACAGGGGGCAGGTGGCAATCAGCCCCAGCATTTT.

The chain joins TRBV2 to TRBJ2-7, with TRBD2 as a possible D gene (5 bases). The CDR3 has 18 amino acids. The ends were cut back, 7 bases at V and 4 bases at J, with 29 bases in the middle. The germline CDR1 and CDR2 sequences are SNHLY and FYNNEI. CDR3 sequence reads: CASIEQTGLSPEGYEQYF. Written as DNA, the CDR3 is TGTGCCAGCATAGAACAGACTGGACTGTCCCCAGAGGGTTACGAGCAGTACTTC.

The rearrangement links TRBV7-9 to TRBJ2-2, with 7 bases lining up with TRBD1. From germline, CDR1 is SEHNR and CDR2 FQNEAQ (reference sequence). V trimming: 11 bases; J trimming: 1 base; junction bases outside the gene matches: 10. The CDR3 runs 15 residues. CDR3 nucleotides: TGTGCCCCCGTATCAGGACAGGTGAACACCGGGGAGCTGTTTTTT. Its protein is CAPVSGQVNTGELFF.

V and J are TRBV7-9 and TRBJ1-5, with D possibly matching TRBD1 (5 bases). The CDR3 extends over 14 amino acids. Trimming stripped 3 bases from V and 3 bases from J, with 9 bases between. Germline-derived CDR1 and CDR2 are SEHNR and FQNEAQ (reference sequence). The CDR3 here is CASSFSGTNQPQHF. The CDR3 DNA follows: TGTGCCAGCAGCTTTTCAGGGACCAATCAGCCCCAGCATTTT.

This CDR3 is CASTSGGAGDTQYF. The CDR3 DNA sequence: TGTGCCAGCACGAGCGGGGGGGCCGGAGATACGCAGTATTTT. The chain employs TRBV6-1 and TRBJ2-3; 10 bases map to TRBD2. The V segment lost 7 bases and the J segment 5 bases; nucleotides outside the gene matches: 6. CDR3 length: 14 residues. Germline CDR1 MNHNS, CDR2 SASEGT.

J is TRBJ2-5 and V is TRBV10-3; 10 bases fit TRBD2. Germline V gives CDR1 ENHRY, CDR2 SYGVKD. With V trimmed by 6 bases and J by 3 bases, 4 bases remained unmatched. This CDR3 has 14 amino acids. CDR3 DNA: TGTGCCATCAGGGAAGGACTAGCGGAAGAGACCCAGTACTTC. Translation gives CAIREGLAEETQYF.